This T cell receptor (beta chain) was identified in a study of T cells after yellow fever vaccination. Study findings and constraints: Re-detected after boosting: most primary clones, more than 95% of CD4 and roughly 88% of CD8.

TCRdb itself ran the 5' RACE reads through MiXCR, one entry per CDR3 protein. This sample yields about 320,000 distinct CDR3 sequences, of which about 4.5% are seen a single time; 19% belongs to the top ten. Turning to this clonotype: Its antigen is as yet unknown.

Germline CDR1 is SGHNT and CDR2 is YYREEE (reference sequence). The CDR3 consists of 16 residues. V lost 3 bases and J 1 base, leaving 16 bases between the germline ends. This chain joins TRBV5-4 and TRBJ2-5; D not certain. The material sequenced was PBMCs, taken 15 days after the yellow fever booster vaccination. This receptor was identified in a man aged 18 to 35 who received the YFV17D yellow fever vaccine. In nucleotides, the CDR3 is TGTGCCAGCAGCTCGCCACCAGACACGCGCCAAGAGACCCAGTACTTC. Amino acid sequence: CASSSPPDTRQETQYF.